This entry lists 5 T cell receptor beta chains sequenced from one sample in a study of blood T cell repertoires in COVID-19. TCRdb's table, derived via immunoSEQ multiplex PCR, lists solely in-frame clones and lacks some. Seen here are fewer than 250,000 clones, about 83% observed once, and the top ten hold roughly 2.9%. The specimen was peripheral blood. The receptors were gathered from a man aged 50-59 years with active or convalescent COVID-19.

The chain recombines TRBV6-5 with TRBJ1-6, with D possibly TRBD1 on 5 matching bases. The CDR3 totals 12 residues. Germline loops: CDR1 MNHEY, CDR2 SVGAGI. V lost 8 bases and J 12 bases, leaving 14 bases between the germline ends. CDR3 coding DNA: TGTGCCAGCGGATCCCGCCAGGGACCCCTCCACTTT. This gives the protein CASGSRQGPLHF.

V usage is TRBV27 and J usage is TRBJ2-1, with a possible D match to TRBD2 (7 bases). Per germline, CDR1 MNHEY and CDR2 SMNVEV (reference sequence). The CDR3 has 15 amino acids. The V end lost 2 bases, the J end lost 6 bases, and 14 bases lay between the germline ends. This CDR3 reads CASSLGGGRANEQFF. The CDR3 region has the DNA TGTGCCAGCAGTTTAGGGGGGGGCAGGGCCAATGAGCAGTTCTTC.

The V call is TRBV4-1, the J call TRBJ1-5, with 10 bases fitting TRBD1. Germline assignment: CDR1 MGHRA and CDR2 YSYEKL. The CDR3 runs to 21 residues. The junction had 18 bases not matched to a gene; V was cut back by 2 bases and J by 2 bases. The CDR3 here is CASSQPGDRGPFIVCNQPQHF. CDR3 bases: TGCGCCAGCAGCCAACCGGGAGACAGGGGGCCCTTCATTGTATGCAATCAGCCCCAGCATTTT.

The chain carries TRBV7-3 and TRBJ1-1, with D possibly being TRBD1 (5 bases). The CDR3 has 15 residues. CDR1 SGHTA and CDR2 FQGTGA come from the germline V gene. The germline V and J ends were trimmed by 7 bases and 2 bases, with 17 bases remaining between them. CDR3 loop: CASNLLGGRNTEAFF. The CDR3 DNA sequence: TGTGCCAGCAATCTTCTCGGGGGACGAAACACTGAAGCTTTCTTT.

The chain uses TRBV30 and TRBJ2-2, with 11 bases fitting TRBD2. The germline gives CDR1 GTSNPN, CDR2 SVGIG (reference sequence). This CDR3 has 16 amino acids. Trimming removed 0 bases from V and 4 bases from J; junction bases left unmatched: 4. The chain's CDR3 is CAWSVLAGVGTGELFF. The CDR3 nucleotides read TGTGCCTGGAGTGTACTAGCGGGGGTGGGCACCGGGGAGCTGTTTTTT.